Below, 5 T cell receptor beta chains from the same sample are listed, as sequenced in a study of OX40 agonist ivuxolimab in advanced cancers. The repertoire was sequenced with immunoSEQ multiplex PCR; TCRdb's copy has only in-frame clones and lacks some. Of about 40,000 clones listed, 88% were seen once; the top ten hold approximately 23%. The sequenced sample was CD4+ or CD8+ T cells sorted from blood, obtained in a trial of the OX40 agonist ivuxolimab. The receptor source for this set is an adult with an advanced solid tumor such as melanoma, head and neck, liver or kidney cancer.

This clone was seen a handful of times. V and J are TRBV30 and TRBJ2-1, with D uncertain. V was shortened by 4 bases and J by 0 bases, with 13 bases between the two germline ends. CDR3 length: 15 residues. CDR1 is GTSNPN, CDR2 SVGIG, per germline (reference sequence). The CDR3: CAWILTSRSYNEQFF. For the CDR3, the DNA is TGTGCCTGGATCCTGACATCCCGCTCCTACAATGAGCAGTTCTTC. Full variable domain (outside the CDR3, taken from reference TRBV30 and TRBJ2-1): SQTIHQWPATLVQPVGSPLSLECTVEGTSNPNLYWYRQAAGRGLQLLFYSVGIGQISSEVPQNLSASRPQDRQFILSSKKLLLSDSGFYLCAWILTSRSYNEQFFGPGTRLTVL.

In nucleotides, the CDR3 is TGTGCCAGCAGCTTAGTTACTGGACTCTTAGGGGAGCAGTTCTTC. Translated: CASSLVTGLLGEQFF. The chain employs TRBV7-9 and TRBJ2-1, with D perhaps TRBD2 (5 bases). The germline V gene encodes CDR1 SEHNR and CDR2 FQNEAQ (reference sequence). V was trimmed by 1 base and J by 10 bases, leaving 17 bases between them. The CDR3 consists of 15 residues.

The chain combines TRBV5-6 with TRBJ2-7, with D possibly matching TRBD1 (5 bases). The germline V gene has CDR1 SGHDT and CDR2 YYEEEE. Trimming stripped 2 bases from V and 4 bases from J, with 16 bases between. The CDR3 runs 15 residues. CDR3 sequence reads: CASSLGARVDYEQYF. CDR3 coding DNA: TGTGCCAGCAGCTTAGGGGCTAGGGTTGATTACGAGCAGTACTTC.

The chain links TRBV5-4 to TRBJ1-4; 10 nucleotides match TRBD1. The CDR3 has 14 residues. Losses at the gene ends were 4 bases for V and 7 bases for J; bases not matched to a gene: 4. Germline assignment: CDR1 SGHNT and CDR2 YYREEE (reference sequence). CDR3 loop: CASSIDRGLEKLFF. For the CDR3, the DNA is TGTGCCAGCAGCATAGACAGGGGGCTTGAAAAACTGTTTTTT.

CDR3 residues: CASSFLHPGGPYEQYF. DNA of the CDR3: TGTGCCAGCAGTTTCTTACATCCCGGGGGGCCCTACGAGCAGTACTTC. The chain couples TRBV27 to TRBJ2-5, with D maybe TRBD2 (7 bases). TRBJ2-7 explains the end of the DNA better; the J call may be wrong. CDR1 MNHEY and CDR2 SMNVEV come from the germline V gene (reference sequence). CDR3 length: 16 residues.